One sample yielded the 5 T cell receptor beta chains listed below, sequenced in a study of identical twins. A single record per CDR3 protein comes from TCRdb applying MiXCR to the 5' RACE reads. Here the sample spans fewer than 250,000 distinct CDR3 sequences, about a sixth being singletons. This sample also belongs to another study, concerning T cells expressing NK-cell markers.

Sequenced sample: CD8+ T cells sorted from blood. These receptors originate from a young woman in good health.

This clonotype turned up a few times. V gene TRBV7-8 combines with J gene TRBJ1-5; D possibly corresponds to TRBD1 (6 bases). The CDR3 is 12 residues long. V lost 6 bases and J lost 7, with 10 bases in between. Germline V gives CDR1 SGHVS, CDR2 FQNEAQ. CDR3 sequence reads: CASSRQGQPQHF. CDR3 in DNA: TGTGCCAGCAGTAGGCAGGGGCAGCCCCAGCATTTT. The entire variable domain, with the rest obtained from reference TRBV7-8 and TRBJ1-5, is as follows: GAGVSQSPRYKVAKRGQDVALRCDPISGHVSLFWYQQALGQGPEFLTYFQNEAQLDKSGLPSDRFFAERPEGSVSTLKIQRTQQEDSAVYLCASSRQGQPQHFGDGTRLSIL.

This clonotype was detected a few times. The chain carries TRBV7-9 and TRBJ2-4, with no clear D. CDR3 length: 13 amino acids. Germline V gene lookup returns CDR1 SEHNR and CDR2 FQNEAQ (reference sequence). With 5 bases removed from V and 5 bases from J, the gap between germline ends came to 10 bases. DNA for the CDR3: TGTGCCAGCAGCACAGCGACCCAAAACATTCAGTACTTC. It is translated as CASSTATQNIQYF. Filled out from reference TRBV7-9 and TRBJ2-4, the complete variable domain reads DTGVSQNPRHKITKRGQNVTFRCDPISEHNRLYWYRQTLGQGPEFLTYFQNEAQLEKSRLLSDRFSAERPKGSFSTLEIQRTEQGDSAMYLCASSTATQNIQYFGAGTRLSVL.

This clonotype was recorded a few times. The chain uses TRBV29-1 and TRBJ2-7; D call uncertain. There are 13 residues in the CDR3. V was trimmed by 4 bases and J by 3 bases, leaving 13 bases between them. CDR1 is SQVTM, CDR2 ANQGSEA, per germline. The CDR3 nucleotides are TGCAGCGTTGTTAAGGGCCCGTACTACGAGCAGTACTTC. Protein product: CSVVKGPYYEQYF.

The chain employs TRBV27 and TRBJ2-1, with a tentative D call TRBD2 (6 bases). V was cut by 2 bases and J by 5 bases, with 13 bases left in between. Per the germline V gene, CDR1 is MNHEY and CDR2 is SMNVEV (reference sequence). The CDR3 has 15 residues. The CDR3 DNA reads TGTGCCAGCAGTTTAATCCTAGCGCAAAACAATGAGCAGTTCTTC. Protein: CASSLILAQNNEQFF.

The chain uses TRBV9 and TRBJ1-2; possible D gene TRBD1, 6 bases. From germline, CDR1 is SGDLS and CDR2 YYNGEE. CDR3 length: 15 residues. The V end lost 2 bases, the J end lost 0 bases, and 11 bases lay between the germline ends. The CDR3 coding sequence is TGTGCCAGCAGCGTTAGCGAGGGGGCTAACTATGGCTACACCTTC. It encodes CASSVSEGANYGYTF.